A single sample is the source of the 27 T cell receptor beta chains below, sequenced in a study of T cells after yellow fever vaccination. TCRdb redid the calling of the 5' RACE reads with MiXCR, one entry per CDR3 protein. In the table there are around 310,000 distinct CDR3 sequences, 3% to 4.5% of which are singletons. Sequences were derived from PBMCs, sampled 5 days after the yellow fever booster vaccination. The receptors derive from a man between 18 and 35 years old who received the YFV17D yellow fever vaccine.

This clonotype was observed at least ten times. The J gene is TRBJ1-1, the V gene TRBV7-2, with no clear D. Trimming removed 1 base at V and 7 bases at J, with 13 bases between. Germline CDR1 and CDR2: SGHTA and FQGNSA. This CDR3 is built from 14 residues. The CDR3 nucleotides are TGTGCCAGCAGCTTAGGTTCCCAGAATGATGAAGCTTTCTTT. It specifies CASSLGSQNDEAFF.

This clonotype occurred a few times. This chain joins TRBV6-2 or TRBV6-3 and TRBJ1-6; D is unclear. The germline V gene encodes CDR1 MNHEY and CDR2 SVGEGT. The CDR3 consists of 14 residues. The V end lost 2 bases, the J end lost 7 bases, and 9 bases lay between the germline ends. Here the CDR3 reads CASSYRFSNSPLHF. The CDR3 nucleotides read TGTGCCAGCAGTTACCGATTCTCCAATTCACCCCTCCACTTT.

The sample holds a few counts of this clonotype. The J gene is TRBJ2-3, the V gene TRBV6-6; D not resolved. The CDR3 sequence is 15 residues long. Per the germline V gene, CDR1 is MNHNY and CDR2 is SVGAGI (reference sequence). Trimming stripped 0 bases from V and 2 bases from J, with 9 bases between. The chain's CDR3 is CASSYSSEYTDTQYF. The CDR3 DNA follows: TGTGCCAGCAGTTACTCGAGTGAATACACAGATACGCAGTATTTT.

This clonotype was detected ten times or more. This CDR3 reads CASSSQEGRSAQFF. CDR3 sequence (DNA): TGTGCCAGCAGCTCTCAGGAGGGGAGGTCGGCGCAGTTCTTC. The V call is TRBV7-2, the J call TRBJ2-1, with D possibly being TRBD2 (6 bases). The length of the CDR3 is 14 residues. CDR1 and CDR2 (germline): SGHTA, FQGNSA. Trimming left V 4 bases short and J 12 bases short, with 19 bases between.

This clonotype was counted only a few times. The chain recombines TRBV4-2 with TRBJ2-4; no clear D gene. V was clipped by 0 bases and J by 2 bases, with 14 bases between them. The CDR3 contains 17 residues. Germline CDR1 reads LGHNA; CDR2 reads YNFKEQ. This CDR3 is CASSQDGDRRSKNIQYF. DNA for the CDR3: TGTGCCAGCAGCCAAGATGGCGACCGACGCTCCAAAAACATTCAGTACTTC.

This clonotype showed up many times. The chain couples TRBV27 to TRBJ1-1; D is undetermined. Per the germline V gene, CDR1 is MNHEY and CDR2 is SMNVEV (reference sequence). Trimming removed 4 bases from V and 11 bases from J, with 14 bases in between. The CDR3 sequence is 12 residues long. CDR3 bases: TGTGCCAGCAGTTCCATCGGTAGATCGGCTTTCTTT. This translates into CASSSIGRSAFF.

The chain couples TRBV7-3 to TRBJ1-2; D ambiguous. This CDR3 comprises 13 residues. Trimming cost V 1 base and J 8 bases, with 11 bases left between them. From germline, CDR1 is SGHTA and CDR2 FQGTGA. This CDR3 is CASSLNGQEGYTF. DNA for the CDR3: TGTGCCAGCAGCTTAAACGGCCAGGAGGGCTACACCTTC.

This chain connects TRBV20-1 to TRBJ1-2; 7 bases agree with TRBD1. J was trimmed by 2 bases and V by 5 bases; bases with no gene match: 8. The germline gives CDR1 DFQATT, CDR2 SNEGSKA (reference sequence). CDR3 length: 14 residues. The CDR3 DNA follows: TGCAGTGCTGCCACCGGGACAGCCAACTATGGCTACACCTTC. As protein: CSAATGTANYGYTF.

This clonotype has just a few counts. The V call is TRBV27, the J call TRBJ1-2; possible D gene TRBD1, 6 bases. The V and J ends lost 5 bases and 8 bases respectively, with 24 bases between them. There are 16 residues in the CDR3. The V gene's germline CDR1 is MNHEY and CDR2 SMNVEV (reference sequence). The CDR3 DNA follows: TGTGCCAGCAGTGCGACGGACAGCGACATTAGGTGGGGCTACACCTTC. Amino acid sequence: CASSATDSDIRWGYTF.

In this sample, this clonotype turned up a few times. This chain uses TRBV6-5 with TRBJ1-2; D is possibly TRBD1 (5 bases). V lost 2 bases and J lost 2, with 12 bases in between. The germline CDR1 and CDR2 sequences are MNHEY and SVGAGI. There are 15 residues in the CDR3. The DNA of the CDR3 is TGTGCCAGCAGTTACGGGAGGGGATCAAACTATGGCTACACCTTC. Translated, it gives CASSYGRGSNYGYTF.

This clonotype has only a few counts. The chain carries TRBV7-3 and TRBJ1-1, with no clear D. The germline V and J ends were trimmed by 5 bases and 2 bases, with 12 bases remaining between them. The germline V gene has CDR1 SGHTA and CDR2 FQGTGA. The CDR3 is 14 amino acids. DNA for the CDR3: TGTGCCAGCAGCACCGGAGGGCCTAACACTGAAGCTTTCTTT. Translated, it gives CASSTGGPNTEAFF. Full variable domain (outside the CDR3, taken from reference TRBV7-3 and TRBJ1-1): GAGVSQTPSNKVTEKGKYVELRCDPISGHTALYWYRQSLGQGPEFLIYFQGTGAADDSGLPNDRFFAVRPEGSVSTLKIQRTERGDSAVYLCASSTGGPNTEAFFGQGTRLTVV.

This clonotype was picked up many times. The V gene is TRBV7-2, the J gene TRBJ2-2; no clear D gene. This CDR3 comprises 15 residues. The germline CDR1 and CDR2 sequences are SGHTA and FQGNSA. Trimming cost V 4 bases and J 0 bases, with 9 bases left between them. CDR3 amino acids: CASSSRTTNTGELFF. For the CDR3, the DNA is TGTGCCAGCAGCTCCCGGACGACGAACACCGGGGAGCTGTTTTTT.

This clonotype was counted many times. V usage is TRBV11-2 and J usage is TRBJ2-2; TRBD2 agrees at 7 bases. Germline V lookup: CDR1 SGHAT, CDR2 FQNNGV. V gave up 4 bases and J gave up 5 bases; unmatched junction bases: 10. This CDR3 region has 16 residues. The DNA of the CDR3 is TGTGCCAGCAGCTCCTCCCAGCGGGGACGGACCGGGGAGCTGTTTTTT. This gives the protein CASSSSQRGRTGELFF.

This chain links TRBV5-4 with TRBJ2-1, with 8 bases matching TRBD2. The CDR3 length is 15 residues. CDR1 and CDR2 (germline): SGHNT, YYREEE (reference sequence). V lost 4 bases to trimming and J lost 4 bases; unmatched junction nucleotides: 7. Written as DNA, the CDR3 is TGTGCCAGCAGCCCCCCACGGGGGGGGTACAATGAGCAGTTCTTC. This codes for CASSPPRGGYNEQFF.

The rearrangement joins TRBV5-1 to TRBJ1-1, with D maybe TRBD1 (5 bases). The CDR3 is 14 residues long. The V end was cut by 2 bases, the J end by 0 bases, with 8 bases between. Looked up from germline, CDR1 is SGHRS and CDR2 is YFSETQ. The CDR3 loop is CASSFEGVNTEAFF. The CDR3 region has the DNA TGCGCCAGCAGCTTCGAAGGGGTGAACACTGAAGCTTTCTTT.

The chain employs TRBV4-2 and TRBJ2-3; D uncertain. V dropped 4 bases and J dropped 1 base, with 15 bases sitting between them. This CDR3 is 16 amino acids long. The germline V gene encodes CDR1 LGHNA and CDR2 YNFKEQ. CDR3 residues: CASSPTKGAGTDTQYF. CDR3 coding DNA: TGTGCCAGCAGCCCCACCAAGGGTGCGGGCACAGATACGCAGTATTTT.

This clonotype was found many times. The rearrangement links TRBV5-1 to TRBJ2-3, with unresolved D. The V gene lost 0 bases and the J gene lost 3 bases, with 5 bases spanning the gap. CDR3 size: 13 residues. Germline loops: CDR1 SGHRS, CDR2 YFSETQ. The CDR3 DNA sequence: TGCGCCAGCAGCTTGGGGGCAACAGATACGCAGTATTTT. Residues: CASSLGATDTQYF.

This clonotype was counted many times. Written as DNA, the CDR3 is TGTGCCATCAGTGCTGGGCTCTCTGGGACCGCGGAGAGGACCCAGTACTTC. The encoded protein is CAISAGLSGTAERTQYF. The chain carries TRBV10-3 and TRBJ2-5, with D possibly called TRBD1 or TRBD2 (5 bases each). With 4 bases removed from V and 7 bases from J, the gap between germline ends came to 25 bases. Germline loops: CDR1 ENHRY, CDR2 SYGVKD. This CDR3 comprises 17 residues.

This CDR3 reads CASSDIPQGEDTQYF. As DNA, the CDR3 is TGTGCCAGCAGTGACATCCCTCAAGGCGAAGATACGCAGTATTTT. The rearrangement uses TRBV25-1 and TRBJ2-3; D remains unclear. Germline V CDR1 and CDR2: MGHDK, SYGVNS. Trimming shortened V by 3 bases and J by 5 bases, and 15 bases separated the two germline ends. The CDR3 contains 15 residues.

This clonotype was recorded a few times. The chain links TRBV13 to TRBJ1-6; TRBD1 is a possible D gene (5 bases). V was pared by 3 bases and J by 8 bases, with 14 bases between. Germline V gene sequence: CDR1 PRHDT, CDR2 FYEKMQ (reference sequence). This CDR3 spans 15 amino acids. The CDR3 protein is CASSFRSGGDSPLHF. The CDR3 DNA sequence: TGTGCCAGCAGCTTTCGAAGCGGGGGGGATTCACCCCTCCACTTT.

The genes are TRBV6-5 and TRBJ2-1, with D perhaps TRBD1 or TRBD2 (5 bases each). Germline CDR1 reads MNHEY; CDR2 reads SVGAGI. The CDR3 runs to 12 residues. V dropped 4 bases and J dropped 8 bases, with 9 bases sitting between them. CDR3 region: CASSWGSDEQFF. CDR3 nucleotide sequence: TGTGCCAGCAGTTGGGGGAGCGATGAGCAGTTCTTC.

This clonotype was seen many times. This chain links TRBV7-8 with TRBJ2-3; D perhaps matches TRBD2 (7 bases). CDR3 length equals 19 residues. Per germline, CDR1 SGHVS and CDR2 FQNEAQ. V lost 6 bases, J lost 0 bases, and 25 bases lay in between. CDR3 residues: CASRDNFGGGHPSTDTQYF. Here the CDR3 DNA reads TGTGCCAGCAGAGACAACTTTGGGGGGGGCCATCCCAGCACAGATACGCAGTATTTT.

The table lists this clonotype with a count of one. A read error may be the cause here, since a much bigger clone is one base away. The V and J genes are TRBV29-1 and TRBJ2-2; 8 bases fit TRBD1. Germline V CDR1 and CDR2: SQVTM, ANQGSEA. This CDR3 region has 15 residues. Here the CDR3 reads CSVEGTGFDTGEPFF. The CDR3 DNA is TGCAGCGTTGAAGGGACAGGGTTTGACACCGGGGAGCCGTTTTTT.

This clonotype was observed at least ten times. V usage is TRBV7-2 and J usage is TRBJ2-5; possible D gene TRBD2, 6 bases. The germline V and J ends were trimmed by 3 bases and 5 bases, with 10 bases remaining between them. Germline V CDR1 and CDR2: SGHTA, FQGNSA. The CDR3 length is 13 residues. The CDR3 coding sequence is TGTGCCAGCAGCTTCCGGGACTGGGAGACCCAGTACTTC. This codes for CASSFRDWETQYF.

The chain combines TRBV5-1 with TRBJ2-3; unclear D gene. The germline gives CDR1 SGHRS, CDR2 YFSETQ. Deletions cut 6 bases from V and 2 bases from J, with 13 bases between. This CDR3 region has 14 residues. This chain's CDR3 is CASNSDHNTDTQYF. DNA for the CDR3: TGCGCCAGCAACTCGGACCACAACACAGATACGCAGTATTTT.

This clonotype was detected only a few times. This chain connects TRBV12-3 or TRBV12-4 to TRBJ2-1; D is unclear. This CDR3 comprises 13 residues. Trimming took 6 bases from V and 11 from J, leaving 17 bases between them. The CDR3 region has the DNA TGTGCCAGCAGCGCTGTTGAAACAATGAAGCAGTTCTTC. Its protein product is CASSAVETMKQFF.

The rearrangement uses TRBV7-9 and TRBJ1-1, with a tentative D call TRBD1 (6 bases). The V gene lost 5 bases and the J gene lost 0 bases, with 16 bases spanning the gap. The germline V gene has CDR1 SEHNR and CDR2 FQNEAQ (reference sequence). This CDR3 is 16 amino acids long. As DNA, the CDR3 is TGTGCCAGCAGCCCCCGAATACAGGGCCTGAACACTGAAGCTTTCTTT. This gives the protein CASSPRIQGLNTEAFF.